The rows below give T cell receptor beta chains drawn from one sample of a study of OX40 agonist ivuxolimab in advanced cancers. The protocol was immunoSEQ multiplex PCR, while the TCRdb copy is restricted to in-frame clones and leaves out a portion. The sample has about 71,000 clones; 60% to 80% are singletons. The material sequenced was CD4+ or CD8+ T cells sorted from blood, taken in a trial of the OX40 agonist ivuxolimab. These receptors came from an adult with an advanced solid tumor such as melanoma, head and neck, liver or kidney cancer. CDR3s include the opening cysteine and the closing phenylalanine or tryptophan.

TRBV19	17	TRBJ2-1	CASSTGTSGRAVNEQFF
TRBV19	18	TRBJ2-1	CASSSDLGGGALNNEQFF
TRBV10-2	13	TRBJ1-1	CAGGADVNTEAFF
TRBV5-4	13	TRBJ2-5	CAFSETGKETQYF
TRBV9	15	TRBJ1-3	CASSVAVGAGNTIYF
TRBV2	14	TRBJ2-5	CASTPWGRQETQYF
TRBV28	13	TRBJ1-2	CASSLTLNYGYTF
TRBV28	14	TRBJ1-1	CASRGGFGGTEAFF
TRBV14	13	TRBJ2-7	CASSQVVNSEQYF
TRBV5-8	13	TRBJ1-2	CASSREATYGYTF